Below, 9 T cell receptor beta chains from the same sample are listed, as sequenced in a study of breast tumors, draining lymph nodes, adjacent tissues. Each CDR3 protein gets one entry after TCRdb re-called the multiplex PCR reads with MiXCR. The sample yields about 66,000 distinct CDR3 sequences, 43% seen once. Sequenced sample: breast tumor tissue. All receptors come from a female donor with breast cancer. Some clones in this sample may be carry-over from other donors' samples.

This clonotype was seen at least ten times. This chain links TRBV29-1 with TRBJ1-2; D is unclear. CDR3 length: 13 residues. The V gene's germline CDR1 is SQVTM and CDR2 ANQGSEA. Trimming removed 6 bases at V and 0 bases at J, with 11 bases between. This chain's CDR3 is CSVTRGANYGYTF. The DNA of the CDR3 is TGCAGCGTAACGCGGGGTGCTAACTATGGCTACACCTTC.

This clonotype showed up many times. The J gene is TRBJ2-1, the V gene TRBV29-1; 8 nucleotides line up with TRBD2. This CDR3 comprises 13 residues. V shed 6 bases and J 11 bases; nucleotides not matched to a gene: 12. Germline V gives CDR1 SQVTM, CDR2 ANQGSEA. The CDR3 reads CSVAPPGLGKQFF. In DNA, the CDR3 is TGCAGCGTCGCCCCCCCGGGACTAGGAAAGCAGTTCTTC.

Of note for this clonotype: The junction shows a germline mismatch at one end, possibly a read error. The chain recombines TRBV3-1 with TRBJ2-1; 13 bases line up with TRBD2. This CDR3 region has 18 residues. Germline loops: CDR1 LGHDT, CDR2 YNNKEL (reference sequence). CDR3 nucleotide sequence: TGCGCCAGCAGCCCCCGACTAGCGGGAGGCCTACCATACAATGAGCGGTTCTTC. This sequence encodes CASSPRLAGGLPYNERFF.

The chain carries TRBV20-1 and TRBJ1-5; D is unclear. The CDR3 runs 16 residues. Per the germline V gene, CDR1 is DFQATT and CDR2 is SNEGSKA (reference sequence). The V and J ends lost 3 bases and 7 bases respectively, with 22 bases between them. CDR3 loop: CSARAPSGLYEQPQHF. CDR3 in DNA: TGCAGTGCTAGGGCGCCTAGCGGCCTTTACGAGCAGCCCCAGCATTTT.

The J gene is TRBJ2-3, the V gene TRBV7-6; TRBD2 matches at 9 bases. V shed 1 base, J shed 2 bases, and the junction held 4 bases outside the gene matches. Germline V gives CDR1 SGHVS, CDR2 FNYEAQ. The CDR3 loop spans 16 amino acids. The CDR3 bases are TGTGCCAGCAGCTTAGGTCTAGCGGGGATCACAGATACGCAGTATTTT. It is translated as CASSLGLAGITDTQYF.

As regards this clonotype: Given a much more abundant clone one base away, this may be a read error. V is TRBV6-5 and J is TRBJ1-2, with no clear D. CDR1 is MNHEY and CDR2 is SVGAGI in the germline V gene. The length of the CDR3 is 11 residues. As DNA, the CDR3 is TGTGCCTGCAGCCACTTGTATGGCTACACCTTC. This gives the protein CACSHLYGYTF.

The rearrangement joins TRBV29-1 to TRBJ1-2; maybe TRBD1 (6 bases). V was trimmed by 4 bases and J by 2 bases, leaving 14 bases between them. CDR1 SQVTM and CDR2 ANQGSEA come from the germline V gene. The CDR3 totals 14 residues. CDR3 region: CSVGSTGRNYGYTF. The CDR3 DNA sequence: TGCAGCGTTGGGTCCACAGGGAGAAACTATGGCTACACCTTC.

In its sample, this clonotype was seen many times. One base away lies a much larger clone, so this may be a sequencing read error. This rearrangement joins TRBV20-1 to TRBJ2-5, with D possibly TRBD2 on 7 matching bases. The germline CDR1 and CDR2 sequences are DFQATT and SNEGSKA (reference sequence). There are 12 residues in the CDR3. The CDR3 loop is CSASRGGETPYF. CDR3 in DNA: TGCAGTGCGAGCAGGGGAGGGGAGACCCCGTACTTC.

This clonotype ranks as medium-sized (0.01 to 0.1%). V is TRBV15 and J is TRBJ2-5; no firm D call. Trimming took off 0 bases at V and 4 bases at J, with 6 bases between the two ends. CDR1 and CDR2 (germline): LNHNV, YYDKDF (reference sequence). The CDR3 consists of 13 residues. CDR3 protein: CATSRDRRETQYF. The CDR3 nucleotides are TGTGCCACCAGCAGAGACAGACGAGAGACCCAGTACTTC.